This entry features one T cell receptor (beta chain) sequence. This CDR3 is built from 15 residues. Germline lookup yields CDR1 MNHEY and CDR2 SVGAGI. Trimming removed 0 bases at V and 2 bases at J, with 11 bases between. These data belong to a study of blood T cell repertoires in COVID-19. Study details: There were acute and convalescent COVID-19 samples, and they came from the United States, Italy and Spain.

Repertoires were generated with immunoSEQ multiplex PCR, while TCRdb's copy carries only in-frame clones and drops some. In the table there are 35,000 to 55,000 clones, about nine tenths of which are singletons. The sample was peripheral blood. The TCR comes from a human donor in a cohort sampled during active COVID-19. This chain links TRBV6-5 with TRBJ2-7, with D possibly matching TRBD2 (5 bases). The chain's CDR3 is CASSYSKGGPYEQYF. In DNA, the CDR3 is TGTGCCAGCAGTTACTCGAAAGGCGGGCCCTACGAGCAGTACTTC.